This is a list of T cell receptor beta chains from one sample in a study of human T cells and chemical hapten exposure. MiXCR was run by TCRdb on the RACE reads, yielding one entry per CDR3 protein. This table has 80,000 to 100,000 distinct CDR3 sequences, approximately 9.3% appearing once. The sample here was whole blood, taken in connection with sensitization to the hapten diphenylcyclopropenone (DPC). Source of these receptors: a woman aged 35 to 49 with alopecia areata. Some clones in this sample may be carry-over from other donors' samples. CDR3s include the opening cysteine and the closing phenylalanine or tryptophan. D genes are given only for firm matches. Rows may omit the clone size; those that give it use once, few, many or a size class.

cdr3_aa: CASSVRGADTQYF
v_call: TRBV2
clone_size: many
j_call: TRBJ2-3
d_call: -

cdr3_aa: CSASYGVWNEQFF
v_call: TRBV20-1
clone_size: many
j_call: TRBJ2-1
d_call: -

cdr3_aa: CASSKWPGQGRGGKKLFF
v_call: TRBV21-1
clone_size: few
j_call: TRBJ1-4
d_call: -

cdr3_aa: CASSQGTAEVFF
v_call: TRBV6-2/TRBV6-3
clone_size: few
j_call: TRBJ2-1
d_call: -

cdr3_aa: CAIRDRGTSTDTQYF
v_call: TRBV10-3
clone_size: -
j_call: TRBJ2-3
d_call: -

cdr3_aa: CATSRDRDTSSYNSPLHF
v_call: TRBV15
clone_size: -
j_call: TRBJ1-6
d_call: -

cdr3_aa: CSARDRRKNTGELFF
v_call: TRBV20-1
clone_size: few
j_call: TRBJ2-2
d_call: -

cdr3_aa: CASTPGNQETQYF
v_call: TRBV6-6
clone_size: many
j_call: TRBJ2-5
d_call: -

cdr3_aa: CASSPMGERKPQHF
v_call: TRBV12-3/TRBV12-4
clone_size: many
j_call: TRBJ1-5
d_call: -

cdr3_aa: CASLRVSGGYIYTEAFF
v_call: TRBV27
clone_size: many
j_call: TRBJ1-1
d_call: -

cdr3_aa: CASSSGGPLPEAFF
v_call: TRBV5-1
clone_size: -
j_call: TRBJ1-1
d_call: -

cdr3_aa: CSSRTRNTDTQYF
v_call: TRBV29-1
clone_size: many
j_call: TRBJ2-3
d_call: -

cdr3_aa: CASSLAGGPPQYF
v_call: TRBV19
clone_size: few
j_call: TRBJ2-3
d_call: TRBD2

cdr3_aa: CASIASGTVATEAFF
v_call: TRBV28
clone_size: few
j_call: TRBJ1-1
d_call: -

cdr3_aa: CASSPNGGARTDTQYF
v_call: TRBV5-4
clone_size: -
j_call: TRBJ2-3
d_call: TRBD2

cdr3_aa: CASSRWRNTEAFF
v_call: TRBV4-1
clone_size: many
j_call: TRBJ1-1
d_call: -

cdr3_aa: CASRWDSNQPQHF
v_call: TRBV12-3/TRBV12-4
clone_size: few
j_call: TRBJ1-5
d_call: -

cdr3_aa: CASSFMADGETQYF
v_call: TRBV5-1
clone_size: many
j_call: TRBJ2-5
d_call: -

cdr3_aa: CAWSIEGRPDTQYF
v_call: TRBV30
clone_size: -
j_call: TRBJ2-3
d_call: -